The source of this T cell receptor (beta chain) is a study of CD8 T cells in ankylosing spondylitis. Study-wide findings and caveats: Peripheral blood held disease-linked clones only at relatively low frequency, and these were CD8+. Existing reports had already noted some motif variants in reactive arthritis synovial fluid and blood. One TCR beta motif, made up of 7 or 8 highly homologous variants, appeared characteristic of ankylosing spondylitis blood. Disease-linked clones reportedly concentrated significantly in matched ankylosing spondylitis synovial fluid.

TCRdb itself ran the 5' RACE reads through MiXCR, one entry per CDR3 protein. The sample carries a few hundred thousand distinct CDR3 sequences, roughly 13% recorded once. V shed 4 bases, J shed 10 bases, and the junction held 10 bases outside the gene matches. Per the germline V gene, CDR1 is LGHNA and CDR2 is YNFKEQ. The CDR3 has 16 residues. This clonotype was seen at least ten times. Its target is not known. The sequence derives from a male donor with ankylosing spondylitis. The chain links TRBV4-2 to TRBJ2-1, with 13 nucleotides matching TRBD2. Sequences were obtained from blood, either unsorted or a sorted T cell fraction (not recorded which). The CDR3 DNA sequence: TGTGCCAGCAGCCCAGCAGGGACTAGCGGGATTTCGGAGCAGTTCTTC. This translates into CASSPAGTSGISEQFF.